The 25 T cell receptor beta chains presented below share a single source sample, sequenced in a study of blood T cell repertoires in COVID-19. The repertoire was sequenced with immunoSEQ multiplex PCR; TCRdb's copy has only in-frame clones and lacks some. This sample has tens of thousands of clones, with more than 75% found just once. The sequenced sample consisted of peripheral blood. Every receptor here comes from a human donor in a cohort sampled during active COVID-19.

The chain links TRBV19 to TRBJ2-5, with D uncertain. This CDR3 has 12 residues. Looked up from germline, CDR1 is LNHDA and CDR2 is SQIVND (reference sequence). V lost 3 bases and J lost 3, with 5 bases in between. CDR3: CASSMAEETQYF. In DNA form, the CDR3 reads TGTGCCAGTAGTATGGCAGAAGAGACCCAGTACTTC.

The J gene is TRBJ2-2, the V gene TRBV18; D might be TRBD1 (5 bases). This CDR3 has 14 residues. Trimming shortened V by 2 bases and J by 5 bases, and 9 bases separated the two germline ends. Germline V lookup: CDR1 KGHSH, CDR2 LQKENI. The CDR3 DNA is TGTGCCAGCTCACCAAGGGGTGAGACCGGGGAGCTGTTTTTT. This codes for CASSPRGETGELFF.

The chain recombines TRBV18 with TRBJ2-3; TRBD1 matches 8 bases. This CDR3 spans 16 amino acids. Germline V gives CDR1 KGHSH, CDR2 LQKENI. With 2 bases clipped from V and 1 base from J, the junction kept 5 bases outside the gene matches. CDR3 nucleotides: TGTGCCAGCTCACCAGTCGTGACAGGGGGCACAGATACGCAGTATTTT. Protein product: CASSPVVTGGTDTQYF.

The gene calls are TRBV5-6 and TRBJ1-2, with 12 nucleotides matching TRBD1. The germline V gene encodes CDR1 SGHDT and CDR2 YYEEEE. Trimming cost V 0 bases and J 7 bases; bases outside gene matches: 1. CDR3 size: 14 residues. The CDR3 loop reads CASSLGDRGLGYTF. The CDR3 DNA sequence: TGTGCCAGCAGCTTGGGGGACAGGGGGCTTGGCTACACCTTC.

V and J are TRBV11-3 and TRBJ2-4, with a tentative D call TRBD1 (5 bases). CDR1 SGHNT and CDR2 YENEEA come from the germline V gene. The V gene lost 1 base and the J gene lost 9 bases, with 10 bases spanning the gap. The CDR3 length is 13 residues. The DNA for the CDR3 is TGTGCCAGCAGCTTAGCCGACAGTGGCATTCAGTACTTC. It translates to CASSLADSGIQYF.

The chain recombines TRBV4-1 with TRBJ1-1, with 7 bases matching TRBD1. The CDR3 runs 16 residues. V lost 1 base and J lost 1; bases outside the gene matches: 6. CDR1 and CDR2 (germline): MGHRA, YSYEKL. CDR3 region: CASSQGKGQPNTEAFF. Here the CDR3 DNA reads TGCGCCAGCAGCCAAGGAAAGGGACAGCCGAACACTGAAGCTTTCTTT.

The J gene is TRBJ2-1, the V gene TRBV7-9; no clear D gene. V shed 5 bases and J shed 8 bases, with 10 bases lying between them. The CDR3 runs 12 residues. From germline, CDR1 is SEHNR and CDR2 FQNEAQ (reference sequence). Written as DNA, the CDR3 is TGTGCCAGCAGCGATGACCGGGATGAGCAGTTCTTC. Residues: CASSDDRDEQFF.

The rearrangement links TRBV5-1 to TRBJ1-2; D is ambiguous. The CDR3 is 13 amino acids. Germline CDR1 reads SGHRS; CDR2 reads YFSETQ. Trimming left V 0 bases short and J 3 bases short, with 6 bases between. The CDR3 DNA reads TGCGCCAGCAGCTTGGCCGGGGACTATGGCTACACCTTC. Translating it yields CASSLAGDYGYTF.

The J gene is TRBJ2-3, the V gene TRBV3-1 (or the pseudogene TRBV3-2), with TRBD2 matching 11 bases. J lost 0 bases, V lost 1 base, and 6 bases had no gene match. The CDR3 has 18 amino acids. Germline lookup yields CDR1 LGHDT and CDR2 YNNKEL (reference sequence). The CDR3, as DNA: TGTGCCAGCAGCCAAGGGCTAGCGGGGGGACTCAGCACAGATACGCAGTATTTT. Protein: CASSQGLAGGLSTDTQYF.

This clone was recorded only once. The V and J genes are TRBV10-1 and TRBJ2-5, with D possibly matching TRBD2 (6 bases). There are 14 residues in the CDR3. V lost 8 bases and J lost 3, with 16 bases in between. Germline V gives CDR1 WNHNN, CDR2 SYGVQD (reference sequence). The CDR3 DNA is TGCGCCAGCTCGGATAGCGGTGGGGAAGAGACCCAGTACTTC. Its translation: CASSDSGGEETQYF.

CDR3 in DNA: TGTGCCAGCAGAGCGGGACAGGGGGCCAATGAGCAGTTCTTC. Translation gives CASRAGQGANEQFF. The gene calls are TRBV6-5 and TRBJ2-1; 12 nucleotides match TRBD1. Trimming removed 6 bases from V and 6 bases from J; junction bases left unmatched: 3. This CDR3 region has 14 residues. Looked up from germline, CDR1 is MNHEY and CDR2 is SVGAGI.

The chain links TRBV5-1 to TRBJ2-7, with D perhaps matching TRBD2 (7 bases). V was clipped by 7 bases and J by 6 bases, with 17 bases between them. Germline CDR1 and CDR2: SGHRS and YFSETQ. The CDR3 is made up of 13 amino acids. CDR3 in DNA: TGCGCCAGCGGGGTGGGAGGGGGGCGCGAGCAGTACTTC. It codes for CASGVGGGREQYF.

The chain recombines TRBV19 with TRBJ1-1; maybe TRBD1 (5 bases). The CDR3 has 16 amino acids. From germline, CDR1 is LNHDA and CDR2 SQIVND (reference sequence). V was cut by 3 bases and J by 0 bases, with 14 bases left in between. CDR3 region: CASSIGGGSLNTEAFF. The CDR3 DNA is TGTGCCAGTAGTATTGGGGGAGGCTCCTTGAACACTGAAGCTTTCTTT.

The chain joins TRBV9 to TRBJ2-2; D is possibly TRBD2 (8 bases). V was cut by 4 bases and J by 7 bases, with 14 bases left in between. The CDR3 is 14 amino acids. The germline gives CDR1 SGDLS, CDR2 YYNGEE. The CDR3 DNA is TGTGCCAGCAGCACACAGGGGACTAGCGGGGAGCTGTTTTTT. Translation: CASSTQGTSGELFF.

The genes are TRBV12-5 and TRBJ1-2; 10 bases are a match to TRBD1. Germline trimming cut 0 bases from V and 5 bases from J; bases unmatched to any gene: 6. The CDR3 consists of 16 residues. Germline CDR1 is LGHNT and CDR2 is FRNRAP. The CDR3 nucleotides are TGTGCTAGTGGTTTGGTACGTGACAGGGGGCATTATGGCTACACCTTC. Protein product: CASGLVRDRGHYGYTF.

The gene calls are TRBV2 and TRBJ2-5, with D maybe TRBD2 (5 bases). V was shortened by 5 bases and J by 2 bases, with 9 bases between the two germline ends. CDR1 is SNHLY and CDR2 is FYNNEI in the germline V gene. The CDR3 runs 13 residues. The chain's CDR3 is CASSTDYQETQYF. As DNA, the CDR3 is TGTGCCAGCAGTACCGACTATCAAGAGACCCAGTACTTC.

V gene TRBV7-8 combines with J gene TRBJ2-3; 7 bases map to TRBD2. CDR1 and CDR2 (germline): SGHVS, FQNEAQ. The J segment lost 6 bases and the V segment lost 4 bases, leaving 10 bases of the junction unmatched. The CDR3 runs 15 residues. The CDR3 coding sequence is TGTGCCAGCAGCTCACTAGCGTCTCCCGCGGATACGCAGTATTTT. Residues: CASSSLASPADTQYF.

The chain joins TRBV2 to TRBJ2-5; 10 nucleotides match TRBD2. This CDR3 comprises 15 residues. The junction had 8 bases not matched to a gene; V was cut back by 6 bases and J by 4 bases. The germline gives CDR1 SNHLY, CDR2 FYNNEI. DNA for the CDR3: TGTGCCAGCAGACAGCGGGGGGGACGGGGAGAGACCCAGTACTTC. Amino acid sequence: CASRQRGGRGETQYF. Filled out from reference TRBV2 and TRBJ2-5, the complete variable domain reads EPEVTQTPSHQVTQMGQEVILRCVPISNHLYFYWYRQILGQKVEFLVSFYNNEISEKSEIFDDQFSVERPDGSNFTLKIRSTKLEDSAMYFCASRQRGGRGETQYFGPGTRLLVL.

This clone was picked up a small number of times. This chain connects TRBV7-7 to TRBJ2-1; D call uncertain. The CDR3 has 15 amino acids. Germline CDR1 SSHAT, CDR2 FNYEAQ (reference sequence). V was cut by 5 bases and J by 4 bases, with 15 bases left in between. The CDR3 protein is CASSARGGPYNEQFF. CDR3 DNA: TGTGCCAGCAGCGCTCGTGGTGGGCCGTACAATGAGCAGTTCTTC.

The CDR3 region is CASSRMGLAGEQYF. The CDR3 DNA sequence: TGTGCCAGCAGCCGCATGGGACTAGCGGGCGAGCAGTACTTC. This sequence joins TRBV7-8 and TRBJ2-7; 12 bases align to TRBD2. Losses at the gene ends were 5 bases for V and 6 bases for J; bases not matched to a gene: 5. Per germline, CDR1 SGHVS and CDR2 FQNEAQ. The CDR3 consists of 14 residues.

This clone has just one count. CDR3 coding DNA: TGTGCCAGCAGCTGGAACGGGGGGACCGGGGAGCTGTTTTTT. Its protein product is CASSWNGGTGELFF. The J gene is TRBJ2-2, the V gene TRBV5-4; 7 bases line up with TRBD2. V lost 3 bases to trimming and J lost 5 bases; unmatched junction nucleotides: 4. The length of the CDR3 is 14 residues. In germline, CDR1 is SGHNT, CDR2 YYREEE (reference sequence).

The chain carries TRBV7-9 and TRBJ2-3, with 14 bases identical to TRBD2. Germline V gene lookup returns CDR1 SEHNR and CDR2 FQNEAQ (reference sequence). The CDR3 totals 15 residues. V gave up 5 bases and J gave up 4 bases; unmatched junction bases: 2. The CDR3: CASSLTSGGADTQYF. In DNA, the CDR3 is TGTGCCAGCAGCCTGACTAGCGGGGGGGCAGATACGCAGTATTTT.

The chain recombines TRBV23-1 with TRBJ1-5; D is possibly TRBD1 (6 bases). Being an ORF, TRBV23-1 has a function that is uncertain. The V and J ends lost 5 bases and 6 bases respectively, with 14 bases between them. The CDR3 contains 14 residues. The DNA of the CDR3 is TGCGCCAGCAGTAGAGGGGGGGTTGGTCAGCCCCAGCATTTT. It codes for CASSRGGVGQPQHF.

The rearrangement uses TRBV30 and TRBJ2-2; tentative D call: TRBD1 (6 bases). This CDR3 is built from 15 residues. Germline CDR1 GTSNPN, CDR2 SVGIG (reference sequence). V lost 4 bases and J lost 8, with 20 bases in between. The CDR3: CAWTLWRQEKGELFF. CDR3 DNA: TGTGCCTGGACCCTCTGGAGACAGGAGAAGGGGGAGCTGTTTTTT.

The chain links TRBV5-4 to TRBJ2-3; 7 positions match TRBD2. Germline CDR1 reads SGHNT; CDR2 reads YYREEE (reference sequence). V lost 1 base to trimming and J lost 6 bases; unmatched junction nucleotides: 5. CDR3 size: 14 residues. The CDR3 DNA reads TGTGCCAGCAGCTTGTGGGGGGGACCCGATACGCAGTATTTT. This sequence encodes CASSLWGGPDTQYF.